This T cell receptor beta chain stems from a study of shared clonotypes between healthy human individuals. General study findings and limits: Clonotype sharing among donors was expected to depend on sequencing depth.

Every immunoSEQ plate was one replicate of a subset's evenly spread DNA. Some clones are missing from TCRdb's copy, which holds only in-frame ones; the method was immunoSEQ multiplex PCR. The data show millions of clones, with over 85% seen just once and roughly 1.1% held by the top ten. This clone was recorded once. Its antigen is unidentified. Other DNA sequences in this sample translate to the same CDR3. V lost 3 bases and J lost 1; bases outside the gene matches: 1. The germline gives CDR1 SGHRS, CDR2 YFSETQ. CDR3 size: 13 residues. In the naive CD8 group, cells lacked CD45RO and were positively selected for CCR7, so terminally differentiated effector memory CD45RA+ cells were left out. The donors, all of them Caucasian adults, lived in Nashville, Tennessee.

The specimen sequenced was naive CD8+ T cells sorted from blood. The TCR was taken from a man between 18 and 29 years old in good health. The V gene is TRBV5-1, the J gene TRBJ2-7; 7 nucleotides agree with TRBD1. The CDR3 sequence is CASSWDRSYEQYF. The CDR3 nucleotides read TGCGCCAGCAGCTGGGACAGATCCTACGAGCAGTACTTC.